A selection of T cell receptor beta chains follows, all from one sample in a study of blood T cell repertoires in COVID-19. TCRdb's copy holds only in-frame clones and misses some; the assay was immunoSEQ multiplex PCR. Of around 88,000 clones listed, over 75% were seen once; the top ten hold 2.5% to 3.5%. The source material was peripheral blood. The receptor source for this set is a woman aged 80 or older with acute or convalescent COVID-19. Both conserved end residues are part of each CDR3. Each record gives: V gene, CDR3 length, J gene, CDR3 protein.

TRBV28	13	TRBJ2-7	CASGRASPYEQYF
TRBV21-1	12	TRBJ2-7	CASGSISYEQYF
TRBV7-3	16	TRBJ1-3	CASSVGQGPRGNTIYF
TRBV14	15	TRBJ2-5	CARNSGQEDQETQYF
TRBV7-9	15	TRBJ2-3	CASRSSGNLADTQYF
TRBV2	14	TRBJ1-1	CASSVGSLNTEAFF
TRBV2	16	TRBJ2-5	CATDCLLQGAGETQYF
TRBV6-2/TRBV6-3	17	TRBJ2-4	CASSYVAGTLAKNIQYF
TRBV7-2	13	TRBJ1-5	CASSLGRDQPQHF
TRBV5-1	16	TRBJ2-3	CASSGNRGRSTDTQYF
TRBV2	13	TRBJ2-1	CASSPPPGTREFF
TRBV6-6	11	TRBJ1-2	CASTQQGGLTF
TRBV6-2/TRBV6-3	15	TRBJ2-7	CASSLFSGLTNEQYF
TRBV24-1	15	TRBJ2-2	CATSDWSGYTGELFF
TRBV7-9	14	TRBJ2-3	CASRVAGFSDTQYF
TRBV7-9	15	TRBJ1-4	CASSLFLAANEKLFF
TRBV20-1	14	TRBJ2-2	CSASAGTVLGELFF
TRBV5-4	14	TRBJ2-1	CASSSQVSGEEQFF
TRBV30	13	TRBJ1-3	CAWQTNSGNTIYF
TRBV3-1/TRBV3-2	13	TRBJ1-1	CASSPPGRSEAFF
TRBV15	18	TRBJ2-7	CATSRGGALDRGRNEQYF
TRBV11-2	15	TRBJ2-3	CASSRTGGSSDTQYF
TRBV28	16	TRBJ2-7	CASSLIGTGGIHEQYF
TRBV19	14	TRBJ1-2	CASTLSRGNYGYTF
TRBV12-5	17	TRBJ2-1	CASGLRLAGGPIDEQFF
TRBV19	13	TRBJ2-7	CASSPGQPLEQYF
TRBV6-2/TRBV6-3	13	TRBJ2-5	CASSYLGAETQYF
TRBV4-2	16	TRBJ1-5	CASSLGGQGAGQPQHF
TRBV7-2	12	TRBJ1-3	CASGGRGNTIYF
TRBV19	15	TRBJ1-5	CASSIAFREGLPQHF
TRBV3-1/TRBV3-2	15	TRBJ2-2	CASSRQGPGTGELFF
TRBV7-2	14	TRBJ2-2	CASSSAANTGELFF
TRBV5-3	17	TRBJ2-1	CARRQTGYASSYNEQFF
TRBV24-1	15	TRBJ2-1	CATRGSGESYNEQFF
TRBV5-6	16	TRBJ1-4	CASSLGTGAKYEKLFF
TRBV4-3	14	TRBJ2-2	CASSQDRGAGELFF
TRBV12-5	14	TRBJ1-6	CASGRGQANSPLHF
TRBV9	15	TRBJ1-4	CASSVGGGDTEKLFF
TRBV19	13	TRBJ1-4	CASSPPRYEKLFF
TRBV7-2	18	TRBJ1-2	CASSYNRQGGLRGYGYTF
TRBV7-3	15	TRBJ2-5	CASSLRRGGPETQYF
TRBV7-9	15	TRBJ1-2	CASSLGTGSDYGYTF
TRBV15	14	TRBJ2-7	CATSRGIGAYEQYF
TRBV7-2	14	TRBJ1-3	CASSQDRGHYTIYF
TRBV18	14	TRBJ1-4	CASSTGTGPEKLFF
TRBV19	15	TRBJ1-5	CASRRGTAQNQPQHF
TRBV2	13	TRBJ2-1	CASSPTGFNEQFF
TRBV10-3	16	TRBJ1-6	CAISGGEGGANSPLHF
TRBV6-5	14	TRBJ1-1	CASSPFAGNTEAFF
TRBV7-3	14	TRBJ2-1	CASSRSGASNEQFF
TRBV6-5	15	TRBJ1-2	CASNSGGRPNYGYTF
TRBV29-1	15	TRBJ1-2	CSVEPRVATNYGYTF
TRBV28	15	TRBJ1-6	CASNPSLHYNSPLHF
TRBV28	14	TRBJ1-1	CASVSGSWNTEAFF
TRBV7-3	13	TRBJ2-1	CASSRAGVNEQFF
TRBV7-2	13	TRBJ1-5	CASSFKGDQPQHF
TRBV6-6	13	TRBJ2-5	CATQAGGRPAQYF